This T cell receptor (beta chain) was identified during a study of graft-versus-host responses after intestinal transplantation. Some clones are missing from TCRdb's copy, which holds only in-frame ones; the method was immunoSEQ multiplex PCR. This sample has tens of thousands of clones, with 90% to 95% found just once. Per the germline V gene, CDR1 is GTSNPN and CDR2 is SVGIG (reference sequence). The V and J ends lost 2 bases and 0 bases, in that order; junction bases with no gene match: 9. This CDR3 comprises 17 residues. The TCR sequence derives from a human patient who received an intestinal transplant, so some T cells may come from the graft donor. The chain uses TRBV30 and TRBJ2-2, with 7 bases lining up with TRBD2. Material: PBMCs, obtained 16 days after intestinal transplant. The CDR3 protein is CAWSYGGSGANTGELFF. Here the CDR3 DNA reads TGTGCCTGGAGTTATGGGGGAAGCGGGGCGAACACCGGGGAGCTGTTTTTT.